Below, one T cell receptor (beta chain) is given with its context. Its target is unknown. The donors were members of the approximately 120-subject validation cohort (separate from the approximately 670-subject first cohort). These data come from a study of cytomegalovirus exposure and HLA in healthy donors. Data came from immunoSEQ multiplex PCR; TCRdb stores just in-frame clones and leaves some out. The sample holds around 93,000 clones, 85% seen once. Study-wide points: A classifier reportedly called cytomegalovirus status with high sensitivity and specificity. Cytomegalovirus-associated TCR beta chains were listed, numbering under 200.

The sequenced material came from PBMCs. The TCR sequence derives from a man between 18 and 29 years old in good health and CMV-seropositive.

CDR3 DNA sequence: TGTGCCAGCAGTGAGGGGGGATATAATGAAAAACTGTTTTTT. It encodes CASSEGGYNEKLFF. This chain links TRBV6-1 with TRBJ1-4, with D perhaps TRBD1 (5 bases). V was clipped by 3 bases and J by 4 bases, with 9 bases between them. Germline CDR1 MNHNS, CDR2 SASEGT. The CDR3 sequence is 14 residues long.